Shown below are 22 T cell receptor beta chains from a single sample sequenced in a study of CD8+CD57+ T cells in acquired aplastic anemia. CD8+CD57+ cell expansion, shown by flow cytometry, had occurred in the patients selected for sequencing. The use of genomic DNA as template underpinned the TCR beta VDJ and CDR3 profiling. TCRdb re-analysed the reads in MiXCR, keeping a single row per CDR3 protein. The table has about 470,000 distinct CDR3 sequences, roughly 34% seen once. Material for sequencing was sorted CD4+, CD8+, or CD8+CD57+ T cells (not recorded which) from PBMCs. These receptors all stem from a human donor with aplastic anemia.

This clonotype has only a few counts. The chain employs TRBV5-8 and TRBJ1-2; D remains unclear. This CDR3 has 14 amino acids. V lost 4 bases, J lost 5 bases, and 15 bases lay in between. Germline V gene data show CDR1 as SGHTS and CDR2 as YDEGEE. DNA for the CDR3: TGTGCCAGCAGCCTATCTCCGGGAGAATATGGCTACACCTTC. It specifies CASSLSPGEYGYTF. The full variable domain, in which reference TRBV5-8 and TRBJ1-2 provide the parts outside the CDR3, is EAGVTQSPTHLIKTRGQQATLRCSPISGHTSVYWYQQALGLGLQFLLWYDEGEERNRGNFPPRFSGRQFPNYSSELNVNALELEDSALYLCASSLSPGEYGYTFGSGTRLTVV.

Concerning this clonotype: This may be a read error: a much more frequent sequence differs by one nucleotide. In nucleotides, the CDR3 is TGTGCCAGCAGCCCAGGGGTTCCTTCACCCCTCCACTTT. Translation gives CASSPGVPSPLHF. The genes are TRBV7-9 and TRBJ1-6, with TRBD1 as a possible D gene (6 bases). Trimming stripped 5 bases from V and 9 bases from J, with 11 bases between. This CDR3 spans 13 amino acids. CDR1 SEHNR and CDR2 FQNEAQ come from the germline V gene (reference sequence).

In its sample, this clonotype was seen many times. The V gene is TRBV7-9, the J gene TRBJ1-1; possibly TRBD1 for D (5 bases). The germline gives CDR1 SEHNR, CDR2 FQNEAQ (reference sequence). V was trimmed by 1 base and J by 1 base, leaving 10 bases between them. There are 15 residues in the CDR3. CDR3 bases: TGTGCCAGCAGCTTAGTGGCCAGGGCGAACACTGAAGCTTTCTTT. The encoded protein is CASSLVARANTEAFF.

The CDR3 nucleotides read TGTGCCAGCAGCCAAGTGTCCCAAGATACGCAGTATTTT. Residues: CASSQVSQDTQYF. The chain is built from TRBV7-9 and TRBJ2-3, with D unresolved. CDR1 is SEHNR, CDR2 FQNEAQ, per germline (reference sequence). Trimming took off 5 bases at V and 5 bases at J, with 11 bases between the two ends. The length of the CDR3 is 13 residues.

As concerns this clonotype: A much bigger clone sits one base away, suggesting this may be a read error. The chain is built from TRBV6-1 and TRBJ1-6; D is uncertain. There are 15 residues in the CDR3. CDR1 and CDR2 from the germline V gene are MNHNS and SASEGT. CDR3 in DNA: TGTGCCCGCAGCCCCGGAGGGAACGGTAATTCACCCCTCCACTTT. The encoded protein is CARSPGGNGNSPLHF.

Comment on this clonotype: A single base separates this from a much larger clone, so it may be a read error. The chain links TRBV2 to TRBJ2-5; D unresolved. CDR3 length: 11 amino acids. Germline CDR1 and CDR2: SNHLY and FYNNEI. Trimming stripped 7 bases from V and 5 bases from J, with 8 bases between. CDR3 region: CASIEVETQYF. DNA for the CDR3: TGTGCCAGCATAGAGGTGGAGACCCAGTACTTC.

The sample holds many counts of this clonotype. The V and J genes are TRBV12-3 or TRBV12-4 and TRBJ1-6; D is unresolved. The germline V and J ends were trimmed by 2 bases and 6 bases, with 11 bases remaining between them. The CDR3 runs to 15 residues. The CDR3 spells CASSLLQATNSPLHF. CDR3 sequence (DNA): TGTGCCAGCAGTTTACTGCAGGCGACTAATTCACCCCTCCACTTT.

This chain connects TRBV7-6 to TRBJ2-7, with TRBD1 matching 8 bases. The CDR3 covers 15 residues. Germline V gene lookup returns CDR1 SGHVS and CDR2 FNYEAQ. J was trimmed by 0 bases and V by 2 bases; bases with no gene match: 3. The CDR3 sequence: CASSLMTGDSYEQYF. The CDR3 bases are TGTGCCAGCAGCTTAATGACAGGGGACTCCTACGAGCAGTACTTC.

The chain couples TRBV7-3 to TRBJ2-2; 10 bases match TRBD2. Trimming removed 5 bases from V and 7 bases from J; junction bases left unmatched: 10. The CDR3 totals 16 residues. The germline gives CDR1 SGHTA, CDR2 FQGTGA. Written as DNA, the CDR3 is TGTGCCAGCAGCCCCCTAGCGGGAGACCTTAACGGGGAGCTGTTTTTT. Protein: CASSPLAGDLNGELFF.

The CDR3 is CASSEGPSITPRQYF. CDR3 bases: TGTGCCAGCAGTGAAGGTCCTTCCATTACCCCCCGCCAGTACTTC. The chain is built from TRBV2 and TRBJ2-7; D unclear. V dropped 1 base and J dropped 10 bases, with 20 bases sitting between them. Germline-derived CDR1 and CDR2 are SNHLY and FYNNEI. The CDR3 covers 15 residues.

This clonotype was counted ten times or more. This chain links TRBV4-2 with TRBJ2-7, with D uncertain. CDR1 is LGHNA, CDR2 YNFKEQ, per germline. The CDR3 length is 14 residues. V shed 2 bases and J shed 1 base, with 9 bases lying between them. CDR3 DNA sequence: TGTGCCAGCAGCCAATCTTCCGGTTCCTACGAGCAGTACTTC. Its translation: CASSQSSGSYEQYF.

This sequence joins TRBV5-5 and TRBJ1-5; D is unresolved. Germline assignment: CDR1 SGHKS and CDR2 YYEKEE (reference sequence). Trimming took off 0 bases at V and 7 bases at J, with 14 bases between the two ends. The CDR3 contains 15 residues. The chain's CDR3 is CASSLAAADKQPQHF. The CDR3, as DNA: TGTGCCAGCAGCTTGGCGGCCGCAGATAAACAGCCCCAGCATTTT.

Only a few counts were recorded for this clonotype. The V call is TRBV28, the J call TRBJ1-5; perhaps TRBD1 as D (5 bases). Germline V CDR1 and CDR2: MDHEN, SYDVKM. Trimming left V 9 bases short and J 2 bases short, with 23 bases between. The CDR3 spans 17 residues. For the CDR3, the DNA is TGTGCCAGTGGTGTTCGGGGAGGCACGGGGGGCAATCAGCCCCAGCATTTT. Translated: CASGVRGGTGGNQPQHF.

A word on this clonotype: A junction boundary mismatches the germline segment, possibly from a read error. In nucleotides, the CDR3 is TGTGCCAGCAGCTTGGATCCGGGAGGGAACTCTGGGAACACCATATATTTT. Amino acids: CASSLDPGGNSGNTIYF. The chain uses TRBV5-4 and TRBJ1-3; no definite D call. The CDR3 length is 17 residues. Germline V gene sequence: CDR1 SGHNT, CDR2 YYREEE (reference sequence).

The chain joins TRBV20-1 to TRBJ1-1, with D possibly matching TRBD1 (5 bases). V was trimmed by 6 bases and J by 1 base, leaving 15 bases between them. CDR1 and CDR2 (germline): DFQATT, SNEGSKA (reference sequence). This CDR3 region has 14 residues. The CDR3 reads CSAGPGVGNTEAFF. Written as DNA, the CDR3 is TGCAGTGCCGGCCCGGGGGTGGGGAACACTGAAGCTTTCTTT.

There are a few counts of this clonotype. The chain carries TRBV19 and TRBJ2-3, with TRBD2 matching over 12 bases. Looked up from germline, CDR1 is LNHDA and CDR2 is SQIVND (reference sequence). CDR3 length: 14 amino acids. Trimming took 7 bases from V and 4 from J; bases not matched to a gene: 3. In DNA, the CDR3 is TGTGCCAGTACGACTAGCGGGGGATCAGATACGCAGTATTTT. It yields the protein CASTTSGGSDTQYF.

This clonotype was detected only a few times. V usage is TRBV2 and J usage is TRBJ2-1; 7 bases map to TRBD2. The CDR3 consists of 15 residues. Germline-derived CDR1 and CDR2 are SNHLY and FYNNEI. The J segment lost 9 bases and the V segment lost 7 bases, leaving 15 bases of the junction unmatched. The CDR3 is CASKWSSGTPVEQFF. The CDR3 DNA is TGTGCCAGCAAATGGAGCAGCGGGACCCCCGTTGAGCAGTTCTTC.

This clonotype occurred once. The chain combines TRBV9 with TRBJ1-3; no firm D call. Trimming took off 5 bases at V and 0 bases at J, with 12 bases between the two ends. CDR3 length equals 15 residues. Germline values: CDR1 SGDLS, CDR2 YYNGEE. The DNA for the CDR3 is TGTGCCAGCAGTGACCGGGCCTACTCTGGAAACACCATATATTTT. Translated: CASSDRAYSGNTIYF.

The CDR3 nucleotides read TGCAGTGCTAGAGATCCCTCCCACGGGACGGAACCCTACGAGCAGTACTTC. Translation: CSARDPSHGTEPYEQYF. J is TRBJ2-7 and V is TRBV20-1; either TRBD1 or TRBD2 may supply D (5 bases each). The V end was cut by 0 bases, the J end by 2 bases, with 20 bases between. This CDR3 is 17 amino acids long. From germline, CDR1 is DFQATT and CDR2 SNEGSKA (reference sequence).

The V and J genes are TRBV12-3 or TRBV12-4 and TRBJ2-3; 7 bases match TRBD2. V was clipped by 5 bases and J by 2 bases; unmatched bases: 10. This CDR3 comprises 16 residues. CDR3 protein: CASSPRTRGDTDTQYF. CDR3 DNA sequence: TGTGCCAGCAGTCCAAGGACTAGAGGGGACACAGATACGCAGTATTTT.

A few counts support this clonotype. The rearrangement joins TRBV24-1 to TRBJ2-2; the match to TRBD2 covers 8 bases. CDR3 length: 16 residues. V was clipped by 3 bases and J by 6 bases; unmatched bases: 8. Germline lookup yields CDR1 KGHDR and CDR2 SFDVKD. CDR3 DNA: TGTGCCACCAGTGATACCGGGGGGGCCGGCCCCGGGGAGCTGTTTTTT. It is translated as CATSDTGGAGPGELFF.

This clonotype was recorded many times. The chain combines TRBV10-3 with TRBJ1-5; D gene uncertain. Deletions cut 0 bases from V and 5 bases from J, with 5 bases between. The CDR3 is made up of 13 amino acids. CDR1 is ENHRY, CDR2 SYGVKD, per germline. The CDR3 loop reads CAISESLYQPQHF. CDR3 coding DNA: TGTGCCATCAGTGAGTCGCTTTATCAGCCCCAGCATTTT.